This TCR beta chain came from a study of response to subunit inactivated influenza vaccine (dated by TCRdb to the late 2010s). With regard to the full study: Deep quantitative T cell receptor repertoire profiling was used in the study to track responses to a trivalent subunit inactivated influenza vaccine.

The method was RT-PCR. Sequencer: Illumina HiSeq 2500. TCRdb cleaned the public reads at Q25 with fastp, built clones with MiXCR and kept in-frame beta chains. One record per CDR3 amino acid sequence lists the most common genes and DNA. Recorded for this sample are roughly 710,000 distinct CDR3 sequences; 14% of them occurred a single time. The ten largest clones take up 7.6% of the sample. The full study reports these points: The authors suggested that each seasonal influenza vaccination may recruit only a limited number of new T cells.

A few counts support this clonotype. It lacks a known antigen. No per-base quality is available; no much larger clone lies one base away. The specimen was PBMCs from blood, collected 14 days before vaccination. The TCR comes from a man aged 45-65 years who received an inactivated influenza vaccine. Donor details come from another sample of the same person, matched by shared clones.

In nucleotides, the sequence is TGTGCCAGCAGTTTATCGACTAGTCCTCAAGAGACCCAGTACTTC. Protein translation: CASSLSTSPQETQYF. This sequence uses TRBV12-3 or TRBV12-4 and TRBJ2-5; TRBD2 might be the D gene, on 6 matching bases. Taken from cysteine to phenylalanine, the CDR3 has 15 residues. The entry retains the CDR3 DNA only, 45 bases that are in frame from base 1. V is pared back by 2 bases and J by 2 bases, with 12 bases lying between the germline termini.